Below are 21 T cell receptor beta chains sequenced from a single sample in a study of glioma-infiltrating T cells. TCR alpha and beta CDR3 regions were amplified from RNA using iRepertoire nested multiplex PCR. TCRdb reprocessed the multiplex PCR reads via MiXCR and lists one record per CDR3 protein. The data contain some 99,000 distinct CDR3 sequences, under 30% of them singletons. The sequenced sample consisted of glioma tissue, nonneoplastic brain tissue, or PBMCs (not recorded which). These receptors all come from a human donor with low-grade glioma or glioblastoma, undergoing nonglioma brain surgery, or in good health (not recorded which).

In this sample, this clonotype turned up many times. V gene TRBV15 combines with J gene TRBJ1-3, with D hard to call. CDR3 length: 13 amino acids. Per the germline V gene, CDR1 is LNHNV and CDR2 is YYDKDF (reference sequence). Trimming left V 8 bases short and J 0 bases short, with 8 bases between. CDR3 DNA sequence: TGTGCCACCTCGGGATACTCTGGAAACACCATATATTTT. Protein: CATSGYSGNTIYF.

This clonotype showed up many times. The chain is built from TRBV20-1 and TRBJ1-1, with 7 nucleotides matching TRBD1. Germline CDR1 DFQATT, CDR2 SNEGSKA (reference sequence). The CDR3 consists of 13 residues. This chain's CDR3 is CSFRQGPYTEAFF. CDR3 coding DNA: TGCAGCTTCAGACAGGGTCCTTACACTGAAGCTTTCTTT.

This clonotype was recorded many times. The chain employs TRBV27 and TRBJ2-1; 8 bases match TRBD1. Germline V gives CDR1 MNHEY, CDR2 SMNVEV (reference sequence). V dropped 3 bases and J dropped 3; count of bases not matched to a gene: 13. CDR3 length equals 18 residues. CDR3 residues: CASSFGQGITRIYNEQFF. In nucleotides, the CDR3 is TGTGCCAGCAGTTTCGGACAGGGAATAACTAGAATCTACAATGAGCAGTTCTTC.

J is TRBJ2-5 and V is TRBV6-2 or TRBV6-3, with D maybe TRBD1 (6 bases). The CDR3 sequence is 14 residues long. Between the trimmed V and J ends, which lost 5 bases and 10 bases, there was a span of 20 bases. Germline V gene sequence: CDR1 MNHEY, CDR2 SVGEGT. The CDR3 nucleotides read TGTGCCAGCAGTCCGACGGACAGTATGGGTAACCAGTACTTC. Translation gives CASSPTDSMGNQYF.

This clonotype was counted many times. The chain combines TRBV28 with TRBJ1-2; 9 bases line up with TRBD1. The V segment lost 5 bases and the J segment 8 bases; nucleotides outside the gene matches: 9. The length of the CDR3 is 14 residues. Germline lookup yields CDR1 MDHEN and CDR2 SYDVKM. The CDR3 sequence: CASSIPGQGEGYTF. Written as DNA, the CDR3 is TGTGCCAGCAGTATACCGGGACAGGGCGAGGGCTACACCTTC.

In this sample, this clonotype turned up many times. The chain couples TRBV7-2 to TRBJ2-1; no definite D call. Trimming cost V 10 bases and J 0 bases, with 13 bases left between them. The CDR3 sequence is 14 residues long. Germline-derived CDR1 and CDR2 are SGHTA and FQGNSA. The DNA of the CDR3 is TGTGCCACTCCGAGGTTGGACTCCTACAATGAGCAGTTCTTC. As protein: CATPRLDSYNEQFF.

This clonotype was recorded at least ten times. This sequence joins TRBV4-3 and TRBJ1-1; a weak D match, TRBD1 (6 bases). Trimming shortened V by 1 base and J by 0 bases, and 9 bases separated the two germline ends. CDR3 length: 15 amino acids. Germline-derived CDR1 and CDR2 are LGHNA and YSLEER. CDR3 sequence reads: CASSQGGGLNTEAFF. CDR3 in DNA: TGCGCCAGCAGCCAAGGGGGGGGCCTGAACACTGAAGCTTTCTTT.

This clonotype was counted a few times. This could be a read error, since a much larger clone is one nucleotide away. The chain is built from TRBV20-1 and TRBJ2-1, with D possibly TRBD2 on 5 matching bases. CDR3 length: 13 amino acids. Deletions cut 3 bases from V and 9 bases from J, with 15 bases between. The germline V gene encodes CDR1 DFQATT and CDR2 SNEGSKA (reference sequence). CDR3 region: CSARRRDEGEQFF. Written as DNA, the CDR3 is TGCAGTGCTAGGCGTCGGGATGAGGGTGAGCAGTTCTTC.

This clonotype was seen repeatedly, ten times or more. The chain links TRBV10-3 to TRBJ1-1; D is unresolved. Per the germline V gene, CDR1 is ENHRY and CDR2 is SYGVKD. The V gene lost 0 bases and the J gene lost 7 bases, with 9 bases spanning the gap. CDR3 size: 13 residues. The DNA for the CDR3 is TGTGCCATCAGTGAGTCACAGCTCGGTGAAGCTTTCTTT. This translates into CAISESQLGEAFF.

This clonotype was picked up many times. The rearrangement joins TRBV5-1 to TRBJ2-1; TRBD2 is a possible D gene (6 bases). The CDR3 consists of 14 residues. Deletions cut 4 bases from V and 5 bases from J, with 13 bases between. Germline V lookup: CDR1 SGHRS, CDR2 YFSETQ. The CDR3 loop reads CASSPGTFHNEQFF. The CDR3 nucleotides are TGCGCCAGCAGCCCCGGGACTTTCCACAATGAGCAGTTCTTC. Filled out from reference TRBV5-1 and TRBJ2-1, the complete variable domain reads KAGVTQTPRYLIKTRGQQVTLSCSPISGHRSVSWYQQTPGQGLQFLFEYFSETQRNKGNFPGRFSGRQFSNSRSEMNVSTLELGDSALYLCASSPGTFHNEQFFGPGTRLTVL.

This clonotype was recorded at least ten times. V is TRBV27 and J is TRBJ2-5, with D perhaps assigned TRBD1 or TRBD2 (5 bases each). V was clipped by 4 bases and J by 5 bases, with 20 bases between them. Germline assignment: CDR1 MNHEY and CDR2 SMNVEV (reference sequence). This CDR3 region has 16 residues. The CDR3 loop reads CASSSPRGSRLETQYF. As DNA, the CDR3 is TGTGCCAGCAGTTCTCCCCGGGGCAGTCGGTTGGAGACCCAGTACTTC.

This clonotype was picked up many times. This CDR3 is CASSLTGGLKKTEAFF. The CDR3 coding sequence is TGTGCCAGCAGCTTAACGGGGGGGCTAAAGAAGACTGAAGCTTTCTTT. The chain uses TRBV7-9 and TRBJ1-1; possible D gene TRBD1, 6 bases. This CDR3 contains 16 residues. The germline V gene has CDR1 SEHNR and CDR2 FQNEAQ (reference sequence). V lost 2 bases to trimming and J lost 5 bases, with 18 bases between them.

As to this clonotype: A much larger clone lies one base from this, so it may be a read error. The rearrangement joins TRBV19 to TRBJ1-1; D unresolved. The CDR3 has 13 residues. Germline V gives CDR1 LNHDA, CDR2 SQIVND (reference sequence). V lost 7 bases and J lost 4, with 13 bases in between. This chain's CDR3 is CASIRPGATEAFF. CDR3 nucleotides: TGTGCCAGTATTCGGCCGGGTGCCACTGAAGCTTTCTTT.

This clonotype occurred many times. Sequence at one end of the junction differs from germline and may be a read error. The chain recombines TRBV5-1 with TRBJ1-1; D uncertain. CDR1 SGHRS and CDR2 YFSETQ come from the germline V gene. This CDR3 is 13 amino acids long. Here the CDR3 DNA reads TGCGCCAGCAGGTTGGACGGGAACACTGAAGCTTTCTTT. Translating gives CASRLDGNTEAFF.

This clonotype was detected many times. The chain recombines TRBV4-2 with TRBJ1-1, with 7 nucleotides matching TRBD1. Per the germline V gene, CDR1 is LGHNA and CDR2 is YNFKEQ. J lost 3 bases, V lost 4 bases, and 8 bases had no gene match. The CDR3 is 15 amino acids. CDR3 in amino acids: CASSPHRDSHTEAFF. In DNA form, the CDR3 reads TGTGCCAGCAGCCCACACCGGGACAGTCACACTGAAGCTTTCTTT.

As to this clonotype: The junction departs from the called germline gene at one end, perhaps through a read error. The rearrangement joins TRBV6-1 to TRBJ2-7, with 7 bases lining up with TRBD1. This CDR3 contains 15 residues. The germline gives CDR1 MNHNS, CDR2 SASEGT. CDR3 in DNA: TGTGCCAGCAGTGCTAACCGGGACAGTTCCTACGCGCAGTACTTC. Its translation: CASSANRDSSYAQYF.

The chain combines TRBV15 with TRBJ2-3; D is possibly TRBD1 (5 bases). V dropped 8 bases and J dropped 0 bases, with 9 bases sitting between them. Germline V gene lookup returns CDR1 LNHNV and CDR2 YYDKDF (reference sequence). The CDR3 contains 13 residues. CDR3 DNA: TGTGCCACCCCGGACACTAGCACAGATACGCAGTATTTT. It specifies CATPDTSTDTQYF.

On this clonotype: A single base separates this from a much larger clone, so it may be a read error. The V call is TRBV7-9, the J call TRBJ1-1; D remains unclear. The germline V gene encodes CDR1 SEHNR and CDR2 FQNEAQ (reference sequence). The CDR3 spans 13 residues. Trimming removed 4 bases from V and 2 bases from J, with 8 bases in between. As DNA, the CDR3 is TGTGCCAGCAGCTACCAATCCAACACTGAAGCTTTCTTT. Protein product: CASSYQSNTEAFF.

This clonotype was seen repeatedly, ten times or more. This CDR3 is CASRPGTGGYEQYF. The DNA for the CDR3 is TGTGCCAGCAGACCCGGGACAGGGGGCTACGAGCAGTACTTC. This sequence joins TRBV6-2 or TRBV6-3 and TRBJ2-7, with TRBD1 matching over 11 bases. Trimming cost V 6 bases and J 3 bases; bases outside gene matches: 4. This CDR3 is built from 14 residues. Germline V lookup: CDR1 MNHEY, CDR2 SVGEGT.

For this clonotype: Here the CDR3 omits its conserved ending phenylalanine or tryptophan, so a read error is the likely source. This chain links TRBV3-1 with TRBJ2-5; D unclear. Trimming left V 0 bases short and J 0 bases short, with 8 bases between. This CDR3 has 15 amino acids. Germline CDR1 is LGHDT and CDR2 is YNNKEL (reference sequence). DNA for the CDR3: TGTGCCAGCAGCCAAGAGGGCAAAGACCAAGAGACCCAGTACCTC. Its protein is CASSQEGKDQETQYL.

At least ten counts were recorded for this clonotype. In this CDR3 the conserved last residue, phenylalanine or tryptophan, is missing, so a read error is likely. The gene calls are TRBV4-1 and TRBJ2-5; no firm D call. The V gene's germline CDR1 is MGHRA and CDR2 YSYEKL. This CDR3 region has 16 residues. V lost 0 bases and J lost 2, with 13 bases in between. For the CDR3, the DNA is TGCGCCAGCAGCCAAGATCTGGCCTATATACAAGAGACCCAGTACCTC. Translating gives CASSQDLAYIQETQYL.